Listed below are T cell receptor beta chains from one sample, sequenced in a study of regulatory T cells in long-lasting Graves disease. TCRdb recomputed calls from the multiplex PCR reads with MiXCR, one row per CDR3 protein. The repertoire consists of under 450,000 distinct CDR3 sequences, with about an eighth occurring once and the leading ten covering about 19%. This sample also appeared in a second study, on T cells in Graves' hyperthyroidism and ophthalmopathy.

The specimen comprised peripheral blood mononuclear cells (PBMCs), sampled at new diagnosis, from a patient treated with antithyroid drugs. The receptor source for this set is a woman aged 18-29 years with Graves disease. Both conserved end residues are part of each CDR3. A D gene is named only where the DNA matches it firmly. A row's size may be missing; if present it is once, few, many or a size class.

16	TRBV29-1	.	many	TRBJ2-7	TGCAGCGTTGCGGGGCGCCGGAACGGGAGAAGTTACGAGCAGTACTTC	CSVAGRRNGRSYEQYF
12	TRBV20-1	.	.	TRBJ2-5	TGCAGTGCTTATAGACAGCAAGAGACCCAGTACTTC	CSAYRQQETQYF
12	TRBV2	.	many	TRBJ1-2	TGTGCCAGCAGCGGAGCTAACTATGGCTACACCTTC	CASSGANYGYTF
15	TRBV28	.	many	TRBJ2-1	TGTGCCAGCACCCTCCTCGGGAGCTCCTACAATGAGCAGTTCTTC	CASTLLGSSYNEQFF
12	TRBV3-1	.	many	TRBJ2-7	TGTGCCAGCAGCCAGATAACCTACGAGCAGTACTTC	CASSQITYEQYF
15	TRBV7-8	.	few	TRBJ2-5	TGTGCCAGCAGCTTAGGGGGGGGCGGGCTAGAGACCCAGTACTTC	CASSLGGGGLETQYF
16	TRBV20-1	TRBD1	many	TRBJ1-2	TGCAGTGCGGCCAACCCGGGACAGCCTCTAAACTATGGCTACACCTTC	CSAANPGQPLNYGYTF
15	TRBV6-2/TRBV6-3	.	many	TRBJ1-5	TGTGCCAGCAGAACGGGCAGCTACGACCATCAGCCCCAGCATTTT	CASRTGSYDHQPQHF
13	TRBV6-1	.	many	TRBJ1-2	TGTGCCAGCAGTGAAGATAGGCCCCGGGGCTACACCTTC	CASSEDRPRGYTF
16	TRBV15	.	.	TRBJ1-2	TGTGCCACCAGCAGAGGCCGCGGTGATGTAAGCTATGGCTACACCTTC	CATSRGRGDVSYGYTF
9	TRBV7-9	.	.	TRBJ2-1	TGTGCCAGCAGCAATGAGCAGTTCTTC	CASSNEQFF
15	TRBV2	.	many	TRBJ1-4	TGTGCCAGCAGTGGAAACCCAGGAGGTGATGAAAAACTGTTTTTT	CASSGNPGGDEKLFF
17	TRBV7-9	.	many	TRBJ2-7	TGTGCCAGCAGCTCCCTCTTCGGGGCAGTCCTCTCCTACGAGCAGTACTTC	CASSSLFGAVLSYEQYF
15	TRBV6-2/TRBV6-3	.	many	TRBJ1-6	TGTGCCAGCAGTTACCGTACAGGGCGGAATTCACCCCTCCACTTT	CASSYRTGRNSPLHF
16	TRBV6-1	.	.	TRBJ1-2	TGTGCCAGCAGGACGGGTTCCCCGCCCACGAGGGTTGGCTACACCTTC	CASRTGSPPTRVGYTF
12	TRBV20-1	.	many	TRBJ2-1	TGCAGTGCCCTTCCTGCACCCAATGAGCAGTTCTTC	CSALPAPNEQFF
11	TRBV5-1	.	.	TRBJ2-1	TGCGCCAGCAGCTCTGTGGAGGGGCAGTTCTTC	CASSSVEGQFF
14	TRBV29-1	TRBD1	few	TRBJ1-4	TGCAGCGTTGAGGTTGACAGGGCGGATGAAAAACTGTTTTTT	CSVEVDRADEKLFF
16	TRBV6-1	.	few	TRBJ1-4	TGTGCCAGCAGCTCCCGTCGTTGGAGGCCGGATGAAAAACTGTTTTTT	CASSSRRWRPDEKLFF
13	TRBV12-3/TRBV12-4	.	many	TRBJ2-5	TGTGCCAGCAGTTTAGACGTACGAGAGACCCAGTACTTC	CASSLDVRETQYF
13	TRBV6-2/TRBV6-3	.	many	TRBJ2-4	TGTGCCAGCAGTTACGGGCTAGCGCACATTCAGTACTTC	CASSYGLAHIQYF
15	TRBV27	.	many	TRBJ1-1	TGTGCCAGCAGATCTCCGACAGGAACGAACACTGAAGCTTTCTTT	CASRSPTGTNTEAFF
14	TRBV20-1	TRBD2	many	TRBJ2-7	TGCAGTGCTAGAGTGGGACTAGCGGGAGGGGAGCAGTACTTC	CSARVGLAGGEQYF
17	TRBV12-3/TRBV12-4	.	many	TRBJ1-1	TGTGCCAGCAGTTCTCCCGCCCCCGACACAGGGAGGACTGAAGCTTTCTTT	CASSSPAPDTGRTEAFF
15	TRBV28	TRBD2	many	TRBJ2-5	TGTGCCAGCGCGGGGGGCGGGGGCGGAAAAGAGACCCAGTACTTC	CASAGGGGGKETQYF
17	TRBV14	TRBD1	many	TRBJ2-4	TGTGCCAGCAGCCAAGAAAGAGGGACAGTAGCCAAAAACATTCAGTACTTC	CASSQERGTVAKNIQYF
15	TRBV28	.	.	TRBJ2-5	TGTGCCAGCGCTAGCAAGGGCTGGTACCAAGAGACCCAGTACTTC	CASASKGWYQETQYF
16	TRBV7-9	TRBD2	many	TRBJ2-3	TGTGCCAGCAGGGGGACTAGCGGGGGCCCAACAGATACGCAGTATTTT	CASRGTSGGPTDTQYF
14	TRBV4-1	.	.	TRBJ2-4	TGCGCCAGCAGCCAAGCGGGGTACCTGGGGGGTGTGGACTTC	CASSQAGYLGGVDF
12	TRBV7-9	.	many	TRBJ2-1	TGTGCCAGCAGCTTCGGTCGGAATGAGCAGTTCTTC	CASSFGRNEQFF
16	TRBV7-3	.	many	TRBJ2-3	TGTGCCAGCAGCTTAACTTACCAGGGGAGCACAGATACGCAGTATTTT	CASSLTYQGSTDTQYF
16	TRBV20-1	TRBD1	many	TRBJ1-1	TGCAGTGCTAGAGGACAGGGGGCCCTAGTGGGCACTGAAGCTTTCTTT	CSARGQGALVGTEAFF
19	TRBV7-6	TRBD1	few	TRBJ1-5	TGTGCCAGCAGCACCCGAACCCGCCGGGACAGGGGAAGGGGGCAGCCCCAGCATTTT	CASSTRTRRDRGRGQPQHF
14	TRBV29-1	TRBD1	many	TRBJ1-4	TGCAGCGTTGAACGCAGGGGGCTGAGCGAAAAACTGTTTTTT	CSVERRGLSEKLFF
15	TRBV28	TRBD1	many	TRBJ1-5	TGTGCCAGCAGCCAATGGGACAGGGGTGATCAGCCCCAGCATTTT	CASSQWDRGDQPQHF
16	TRBV12-3/TRBV12-4	.	many	TRBJ1-5	TGTGCCAGCAGTTCCTACCCTTTGAGTCGCAATCAGCCCCAGCATTTT	CASSSYPLSRNQPQHF
15	TRBV6-2/TRBV6-3	TRBD2	once	TRBJ2-5	TGTGCCAGCAGTGCTAGCGGGGGCTACGAAGAGACCCAGTACTTC	CASSASGGYEETQYF
16	TRBV15	.	.	TRBJ1-3	TGTGCCACCAGCAGAGGTGGCAGCGCCTCTGGAAACACCATATATTTT	CATSRGGSASGNTIYF
15	TRBV6-2/TRBV6-3	.	few	TRBJ1-5	TGTGCCAGCAGTTCCGGATACGGGTTCAATCAGCCCCAGCATTTT	CASSSGYGFNQPQHF
15	TRBV10-3	.	many	TRBJ2-7	TGTGCCATCAGTGATCGGTTAGCGGCCTCCTACGAGCAGTACTTC	CAISDRLAASYEQYF
14	TRBV18	.	many	TRBJ1-5	TGTGCCAGCTCTCGTCAGGGTATCAATCAGCCCCAGCATTTT	CASSRQGINQPQHF
14	TRBV5-1	.	many	TRBJ1-4	TGCGCCAGCAGCTTCAGGGCATCAAATGAAAAACTGTTTTTT	CASSFRASNEKLFF
16	TRBV7-6	.	few	TRBJ2-1	TGTGCCAGCGGCTTGGGTGGTAGTTCCTTCTACAATGAGCGGTTCTTC	CASGLGGSSFYNERFF
10	TRBV2	.	.	TRBJ2-7	TGTGCCAACAGGGTCCCAGAGCAGTACTTC	CANRVPEQYF
12	TRBV10-3	.	.	TRBJ2-7	TGTGCCATCAGTGAGTATGAGGGAGGTCAGTACTTC	CAISEYEGGQYF
17	TRBV20-1	.	many	TRBJ2-7	TGCAGTGCTAGAGAGCTCCCCCTCGGAGTCTTCTTGAACGAGCAGTACTTC	CSARELPLGVFLNEQYF
17	TRBV10-1	TRBD2	many	TRBJ2-1	TGCGCCAGCAGTGAGCCAACCGGGACTAGCAATTGGTATGAGCAGTTCTTC	CASSEPTGTSNWYEQFF
18	TRBV30	TRBD2	.	TRBJ2-1	TGTGCCTGGAGTGTACCGAAGGGACTAGCGGGTACTTACAATGAGCAGTTCTTC	CAWSVPKGLAGTYNEQFF
14	TRBV19	TRBD1	few	TRBJ2-2	TGTGCCAGTAGTATAGAGAGGGGGCTTCAGAAGCTGTTTTTT	CASSIERGLQKLFF
15	TRBV7-6	.	.	TRBJ2-3	TGTGCCAGCAGCTTAGAGTTAATGGCGACAGATACGCAGTATTTT	CASSLELMATDTQYF
15	TRBV19	TRBD2	.	TRBJ2-1	TGTGCCAGTAGCCCCACTAGCGGGAGAGAAAATGAGCAGTTCTTC	CASSPTSGRENEQFF
14	TRBV6-1	.	.	TRBJ1-3	TGTGCCAGCAGTACAGTCATCTCTGGAAACACCATATATTTT	CASSTVISGNTIYF
12	TRBV7-3	.	many	TRBJ1-1	TGTGCCAGCAGCTTAGGGGTGGGTGAAGCTTTCTTT	CASSLGVGEAFF